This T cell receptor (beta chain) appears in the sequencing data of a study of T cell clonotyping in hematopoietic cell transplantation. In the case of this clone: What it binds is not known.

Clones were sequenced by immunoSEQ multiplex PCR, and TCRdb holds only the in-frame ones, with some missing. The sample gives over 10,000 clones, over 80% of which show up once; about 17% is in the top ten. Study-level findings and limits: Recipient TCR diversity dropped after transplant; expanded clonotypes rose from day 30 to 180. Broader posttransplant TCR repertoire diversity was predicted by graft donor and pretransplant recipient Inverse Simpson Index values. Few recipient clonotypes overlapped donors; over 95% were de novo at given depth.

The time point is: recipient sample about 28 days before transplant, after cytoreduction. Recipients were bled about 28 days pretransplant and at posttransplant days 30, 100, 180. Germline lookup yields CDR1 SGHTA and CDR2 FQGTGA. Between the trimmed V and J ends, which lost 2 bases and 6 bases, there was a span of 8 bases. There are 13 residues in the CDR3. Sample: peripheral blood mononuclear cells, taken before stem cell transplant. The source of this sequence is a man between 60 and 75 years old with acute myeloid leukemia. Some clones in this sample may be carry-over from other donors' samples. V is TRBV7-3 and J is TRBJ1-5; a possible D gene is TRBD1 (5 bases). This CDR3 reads CASSLGGIQPQHF. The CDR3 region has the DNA TGTGCCAGCAGCTTAGGGGGGATTCAGCCCCAGCATTTT.